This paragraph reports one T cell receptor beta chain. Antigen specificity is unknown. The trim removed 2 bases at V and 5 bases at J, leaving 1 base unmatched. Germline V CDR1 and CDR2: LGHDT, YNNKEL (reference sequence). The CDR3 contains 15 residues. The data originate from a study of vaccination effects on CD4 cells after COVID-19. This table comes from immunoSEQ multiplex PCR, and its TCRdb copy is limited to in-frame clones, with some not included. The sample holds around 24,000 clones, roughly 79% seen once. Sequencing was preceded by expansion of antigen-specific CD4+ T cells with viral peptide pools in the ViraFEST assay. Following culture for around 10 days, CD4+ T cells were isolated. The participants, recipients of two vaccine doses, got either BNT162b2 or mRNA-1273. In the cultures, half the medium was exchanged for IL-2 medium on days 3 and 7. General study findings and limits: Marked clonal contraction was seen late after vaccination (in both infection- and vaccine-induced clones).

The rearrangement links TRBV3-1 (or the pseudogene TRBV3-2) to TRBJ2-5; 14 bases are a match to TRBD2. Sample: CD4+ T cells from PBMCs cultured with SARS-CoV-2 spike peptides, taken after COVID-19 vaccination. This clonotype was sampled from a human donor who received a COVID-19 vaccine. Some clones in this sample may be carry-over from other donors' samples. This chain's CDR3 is CASSQRTSGGETQYF. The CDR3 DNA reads TGTGCCAGCAGCCAAAGGACTAGCGGGGGGGAGACCCAGTACTTC.